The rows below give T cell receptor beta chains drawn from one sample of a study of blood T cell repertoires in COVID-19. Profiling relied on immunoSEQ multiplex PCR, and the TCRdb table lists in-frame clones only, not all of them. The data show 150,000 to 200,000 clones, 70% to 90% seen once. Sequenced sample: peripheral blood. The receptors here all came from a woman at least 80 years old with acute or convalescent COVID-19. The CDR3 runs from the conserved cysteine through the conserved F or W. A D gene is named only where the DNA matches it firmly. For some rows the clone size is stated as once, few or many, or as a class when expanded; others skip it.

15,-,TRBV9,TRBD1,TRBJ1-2,TGTGCCAGCAGCGTCCCTGGAGGGGGCCCTCTTGGCTACACCTTC,CASSVPGGGPLGYTF
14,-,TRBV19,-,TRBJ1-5,TGTGCCAGTAGCCGGGGGGGCGGCAATCAGCCCCAGCATTTT,CASSRGGGNQPQHF
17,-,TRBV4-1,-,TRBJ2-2,TGCGCCAGCAGCCAAGATCGGAGCCTAGCGCCCGCCGGGGAGCTGTTTTTT,CASSQDRSLAPAGELFF
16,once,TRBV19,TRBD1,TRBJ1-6,TGTGCCAGTAGTAAAGCGGACAGGGGGTTAAATTCACCCCTCCACTTT,CASSKADRGLNSPLHF
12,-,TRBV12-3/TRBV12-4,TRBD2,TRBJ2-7,TGTGCCAGCGGCGGGGAGGGGTACGAGCAGTACTTC,CASGGEGYEQYF
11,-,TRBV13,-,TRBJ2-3,TGTGCCAGCAGCTTCGGAGATACGCAGTATTTT,CASSFGDTQYF
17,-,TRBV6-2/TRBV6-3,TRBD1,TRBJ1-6,TGTGCCAGCAGCCGGGACAGCGTGAGCTCCTATAATTCACCCCTCCACTTT,CASSRDSVSSYNSPLHF
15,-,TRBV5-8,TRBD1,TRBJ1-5,TGTGCCAGCAGCTTGTGGACAGGGGGGACTCAGCCCCAGCATTTT,CASSLWTGGTQPQHF
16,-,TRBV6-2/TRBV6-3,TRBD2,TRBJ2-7,TGTGCCAGCAGTTACCGGGGGGGGAGGCCGGTCTACGAGCAGTACTTC,CASSYRGGRPVYEQYF
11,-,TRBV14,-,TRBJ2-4,TGTGCCAGCAGCCTAAAAAACATTCAGTACTTC,CASSLKNIQYF
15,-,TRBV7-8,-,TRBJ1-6,TGTGCCAGCAGCTTATCCAGGCCGGGGAATTCACCCCTCCACTTT,CASSLSRPGNSPLHF